Presented here are 26 T cell receptor beta chains from one specimen sequenced in a study of patients and donors after allogeneic stem cell transplantation. TCRdb used MiXCR to reprocess the RT-PCR reads, holding one entry per CDR3 protein. The repertoire holds about 200,000 distinct CDR3 sequences, with around two fifths as singletons. Sequencing input: blood, either unsorted or a sorted T cell fraction (not recorded which). These receptors all stem from a human donor who was either an allogeneic HSCT recipient or a stem cell or donor lymphocyte infusion donor (not recorded which). It is not recorded whose cells these are; they may come from a transplant donor.

The J gene is TRBJ1-2, the V gene TRBV12-3 or TRBV12-4; D is perhaps TRBD1 (5 bases). The CDR3 loop spans 15 amino acids. V was pared by 3 bases and J by 5 bases, with 16 bases between. Here the CDR3 reads CASSFTGGIGYGYTF. The DNA of the CDR3 is TGTGCCAGCAGTTTTACGGGGGGGATTGGGTATGGCTACACCTTC.

This clonotype was seen only a few times. The V gene is TRBV29-1, the J gene TRBJ1-3; 7 bases match TRBD1. Germline V CDR1 and CDR2: SQVTM, ANQGSEA. This CDR3 region has 15 residues. V shed 3 bases, J shed 1 base, and the junction held 6 bases outside the gene matches. The CDR3 region is CSVESTGRSGNTIYF. The DNA of the CDR3 is TGCAGCGTTGAGTCGACAGGGAGGTCTGGAAACACCATATATTTT. Based on the CDR3 plus reference TRBV29-1 and TRBJ1-3, the full variable domain is SAVISQKPSRDICQRGTSLTIQCQVDSQVTMMFWYRQQPGQSLTLIATANQGSEATYESGFVIDKFPISRPNLTFSTLTVSNMSPEDSSIYLCSVESTGRSGNTIYFGEGSWLTVV.

Only a few counts were recorded for this clonotype. The chain couples TRBV27 to TRBJ1-5; maybe TRBD1 (6 bases). V was cut by 2 bases and J by 9 bases, with 14 bases left in between. This CDR3 is built from 14 residues. Germline V gives CDR1 MNHEY, CDR2 SMNVEV (reference sequence). The DNA of the CDR3 is TGTGCCAGCAGTTTAGGGGGGCCCCATAGGCCCCAGCATTTT. It encodes CASSLGGPHRPQHF.

CDR3 bases: TGTGCCAGCAGCCCTACAAGGGATAGCAATCAGCCCCAGCATTTT. Its translation is CASSPTRDSNQPQHF. The genes are TRBV7-8 and TRBJ1-5; no clear D gene. The germline CDR1 and CDR2 sequences are SGHVS and FQNEAQ. The V end lost 5 bases, the J end lost 0 bases, and 11 bases lay between the germline ends. CDR3 size: 15 residues.

This clonotype was picked up one time. The chain joins TRBV27 to TRBJ2-7, with D possibly TRBD1 on 6 matching bases. This CDR3 spans 16 amino acids. V lost 0 bases and J 3 bases, leaving 15 bases between the germline ends. Germline V lookup: CDR1 MNHEY, CDR2 SMNVEV (reference sequence). DNA for the CDR3: TGTGCCAGCAGTTTATCTGCAGGGGCGCTGGGCTACGAGCAGTACTTC. This sequence encodes CASSLSAGALGYEQYF.

This clonotype occurred a few times. The chain employs TRBV28 and TRBJ2-2, with 7 bases matching TRBD2. Germline V CDR1 and CDR2: MDHEN, SYDVKM. CDR3 length: 15 residues. V gave up 7 bases and J gave up 1 base; unmatched junction bases: 6. CDR3 coding DNA: TGTGCCAGCACGGGAGGAGCGATGAACACCGGGGAGCTGTTTTTT. Translation gives CASTGGAMNTGELFF. Full variable domain (missing parts from reference TRBV28 and TRBJ2-2): DVKVTQSSRYLVKRTGEKVFLECVQDMDHENMFWYRQDPGLGLRLIYFSYDVKMKEKGDIPEGYSVSREKKERFSLILESASTNQTSMYLCASTGGAMNTGELFFGEGSRLTVL.

The chain recombines TRBV29-1 with TRBJ2-1; TRBD2 is a possible D gene (6 bases). From germline, CDR1 is SQVTM and CDR2 ANQGSEA. The V and J ends lost 6 bases and 4 bases respectively, with 13 bases between them. The CDR3 totals 13 residues. DNA for the CDR3: TGCAGCGTAAGCGGGTACCTTTACAATGAGCAGTTCTTC. It translates to CSVSGYLYNEQFF.

This clonotype was detected only a few times. J is TRBJ2-5 and V is TRBV6-5; 7 bases agree with TRBD1. Germline CDR1 reads MNHEY; CDR2 reads SVGAGI. The CDR3 is 15 amino acids. J gave up 2 bases and V 2 bases, and 5 bases lay outside the gene matches. CDR3 sequence reads: CASSYLIQGQETQYF. The CDR3 bases are TGTGCCAGCAGTTACCTCATACAGGGGCAAGAGACCCAGTACTTC.

This clonotype was seen just once. The gene calls are TRBV12-3 or TRBV12-4 and TRBJ1-1; a possible D gene is TRBD1 (6 bases). With 4 bases removed from V and 5 bases from J, the gap between germline ends came to 17 bases. There are 15 residues in the CDR3. CDR3 loop: CASSSQLDSQTEAFF. CDR3 coding DNA: TGTGCCAGCAGTTCACAACTGGACAGTCAGACTGAAGCTTTCTTT.

The table lists this clonotype with a few counts. The chain combines TRBV4-3 with TRBJ1-5; the D gene is possibly TRBD1 (6 bases). V lost 0 bases, J lost 2 bases, and 11 bases lay in between. CDR1 and CDR2 from the germline V gene are LGHNA and YSLEER. There are 16 residues in the CDR3. CDR3 amino acids: CASSQEPGGGNQPQHF. In DNA, the CDR3 is TGCGCCAGCAGCCAAGAACCCGGGGGCGGCAATCAGCCCCAGCATTTT.

The rearrangement joins TRBV20-1 to TRBJ1-5, with TRBD1 matching over 9 bases. The CDR3 loop spans 16 amino acids. The germline CDR1 and CDR2 sequences are DFQATT and SNEGSKA (reference sequence). Losses at the gene ends were 2 bases for V and 5 bases for J; bases not matched to a gene: 10. The CDR3 DNA reads TGCAGTGCTAGAAAAAACCGGGACAGGGATCATCAGCCCCAGCATTTT. Protein product: CSARKNRDRDHQPQHF.

This clonotype occurred a few times. This chain uses TRBV15 with TRBJ1-1; a weak D match, TRBD1 (5 bases). Looked up from germline, CDR1 is LNHNV and CDR2 is YYDKDF (reference sequence). This CDR3 comprises 15 residues. V was shortened by 3 bases and J by 5 bases, with 16 bases between the two germline ends. The CDR3 is CATSSAALGGTEAFF. Written as DNA, the CDR3 is TGTGCCACCAGCAGCGCCGCGCTGGGGGGGACTGAAGCTTTCTTT. Filled out from reference TRBV15 and TRBJ1-1, the complete variable domain reads DAMVIQNPRYQVTQFGKPVTLSCSQTLNHNVMYWYQQKSSQAPKLLFHYYDKDFNNEADTPDNFQSRRPNTSFCFLDIRSPGLGDTAMYLCATSSAALGGTEAFFGQGTRLTVV.

There are a few counts of this clonotype. The V and J genes are TRBV29-1 and TRBJ2-1, with 10 bases lining up with TRBD2. CDR3 length: 19 amino acids. Per the germline V gene, CDR1 is SQVTM and CDR2 is ANQGSEA. V dropped 0 bases and J dropped 2; count of bases not matched to a gene: 13. The CDR3 loop reads CSVEDGVAGGPQAYNEQFF. CDR3 nucleotide sequence: TGCAGCGTTGAAGATGGGGTAGCGGGAGGTCCGCAGGCCTACAATGAGCAGTTCTTC.

In its sample, this clonotype was seen once. V is TRBV15 and J is TRBJ2-1; 8 nucleotides agree with TRBD2. CDR3 length: 18 amino acids. Germline V lookup: CDR1 LNHNV, CDR2 YYDKDF (reference sequence). V was pared by 1 base and J by 6 bases, with 14 bases of the junction left unmatched. The CDR3, as DNA: TGTGCCACCAGCAGAGGTGTGAAAAGCGGGAGATGGGGCAATGAGCAGTTCTTC. This gives the protein CATSRGVKSGRWGNEQFF.

The V call is TRBV7-2, the J call TRBJ1-3, with D unresolved. Germline CDR1 is SGHTA and CDR2 is FQGNSA. This CDR3 is built from 15 residues. V gave up 5 bases and J gave up 0 bases, with 11 bases separating them. For the CDR3, the DNA is TGTGCCAGCAGCACCGGACTTACCTCTGGAAACACCATATATTTT. Protein: CASSTGLTSGNTIYF.

The rearrangement uses TRBV5-1 and TRBJ2-7; D possibly corresponds to TRBD2 (5 bases). This CDR3 has 15 amino acids. Trimming cost V 2 bases and J 2 bases, with 14 bases left between them. Germline CDR1 and CDR2: SGHRS and YFSETQ. For the CDR3, the DNA is TGCGCCAGCAGCTTAGAGGGCAGACTAACCTACGAGCAGTACTTC. Amino acids: CASSLEGRLTYEQYF. The variable domain in full, with the rest retrieved from reference TRBV5-1 and TRBJ2-7, is KAGVTQTPRYLIKTRGQQVTLSCSPISGHRSVSWYQQTPGQGLQFLFEYFSETQRNKGNFPGRFSGRQFSNSRSEMNVSTLELGDSALYLCASSLEGRLTYEQYFGPGTRLTVT.

Only a few counts were recorded for this clonotype. The DNA for the CDR3 is TGTGCCAGCAGTTCCCCCCACGGGAGCCTCAACACCGGGGAGCTGTTTTTT. The encoded protein is CASSSPHGSLNTGELFF. The chain has TRBV28 and TRBJ2-2; D possibly corresponds to TRBD2 (6 bases). With 4 bases removed from V and 2 bases from J, the gap between germline ends came to 17 bases. CDR1 is MDHEN and CDR2 is SYDVKM in the germline V gene. CDR3 length equals 17 residues.

This chain joins TRBV6-6 and TRBJ1-1; a possible D gene is TRBD1 (6 bases). Germline V gene sequence: CDR1 MNHNY, CDR2 SVGAGI (reference sequence). This CDR3 spans 15 amino acids. Trimming removed 6 bases from V and 0 bases from J, with 14 bases in between. This chain's CDR3 is CASRPSRGMNTEAFF. The CDR3, as DNA: TGTGCCAGCAGGCCTTCGAGGGGGATGAACACTGAAGCTTTCTTT.

The chain employs TRBV15 and TRBJ1-5; D is unclear. The CDR3 runs 13 residues. CDR1 is LNHNV, CDR2 YYDKDF, per germline (reference sequence). Trimming stripped 8 bases from V and 2 bases from J, with 10 bases between. The CDR3 region has the DNA TGTGCCACCGCACTCCAGGGCAATCAGCCCCAGCATTTT. It translates to CATALQGNQPQHF.

The chain links TRBV6-2 or TRBV6-3 to TRBJ1-5; 7 bases align to TRBD1. Germline loops: CDR1 MNHEY, CDR2 SVGEGT. The CDR3 is made up of 14 amino acids. V gave up 7 bases and J gave up 3 bases; unmatched junction bases: 6. The CDR3: CASTLGTVNQPQHF. In DNA form, the CDR3 reads TGTGCCAGCACCCTCGGGACAGTCAATCAGCCCCAGCATTTT.

The chain uses TRBV3-1 and TRBJ1-1; D not certain. CDR1 LGHDT and CDR2 YNNKEL come from the germline V gene (reference sequence). V shed 0 bases and J shed 8 bases, with 7 bases lying between them. The CDR3 length is 12 residues. The CDR3 DNA reads as TGTGCCAGCAGCCAAGAAGGGCTCGAAGCTTTCTTT. Its translation is CASSQEGLEAFF. Full variable domain (remainder filled in from reference TRBV3-1 and TRBJ1-1): DTAVSQTPKYLVTQMGNDKSIKCEQNLGHDTMYWYKQDSKKFLKIMFSYNNKELIINETVPNRFSPKSPDKAHLNLHINSLELGDSAVYFCASSQEGLEAFFGQGTRLTVV.

The CDR3 here is CASTPKTGTGSYEQYF. CDR3 bases: TGTGCCAGCACTCCTAAGACGGGGACAGGATCCTACGAGCAGTACTTC. This chain joins TRBV2 and TRBJ2-7; 8 nucleotides match TRBD1. The CDR3 is 16 residues long. CDR1 and CDR2 (germline): SNHLY, FYNNEI. The junction had 12 bases not matched to a gene; V was cut back by 7 bases and J by 1 base.

This chain connects TRBV7-2 to TRBJ2-5; 9 bases line up with TRBD2. The CDR3 is 14 amino acids. With V trimmed by 5 bases and J by 5 bases, 6 bases remained unmatched. Germline V gives CDR1 SGHTA, CDR2 FQGNSA. The CDR3: CASSEGLAPETQYF. The CDR3 bases are TGTGCCAGCAGCGAGGGACTAGCCCCGGAGACCCAGTACTTC.

The chain recombines TRBV20-1 with TRBJ1-1; D possibly corresponds to TRBD1 (5 bases). V lost 0 bases and J 8 bases, leaving 13 bases between the germline ends. Germline values: CDR1 DFQATT, CDR2 SNEGSKA (reference sequence). The CDR3 spans 13 residues. CDR3 in DNA: TGCAGTGCTAGAGATAGGGGCAGGCTGGAAGCTTTCTTT. It encodes CSARDRGRLEAFF.

The CDR3 region is CASSVTSGMGGHTQYF. The CDR3, as DNA: TGTGCCAGCAGCGTGACTAGCGGGATGGGGGGCCATACGCAGTATTTT. V gene TRBV9 combines with J gene TRBJ2-3, with 11 nucleotides matching TRBD2. Germline CDR1 SGDLS, CDR2 YYNGEE. The CDR3 has 16 amino acids. The trim removed 2 bases at V and 7 bases at J, leaving 9 bases unmatched. Full variable domain (remainder filled in from reference TRBV9 and TRBJ2-3): DSGVTQTPKHLITATGQRVTLRCSPRSGDLSVYWYQQSLDQGLQFLIQYYNGEERAKGNILERFSAQQFPDLHSELNLSSLELGDSALYFCASSVTSGMGGHTQYFGPGTRLTVL.

The chain combines TRBV20-1 with TRBJ2-2, with D possibly TRBD1 on 6 matching bases. V lost 0 bases and J 1 base, leaving 12 bases between the germline ends. The CDR3 is made up of 16 amino acids. Germline lookup yields CDR1 DFQATT and CDR2 SNEGSKA (reference sequence). The CDR3 coding sequence is TGCAGTGCTAGAGATTTCTGGACAGTGAACACCGGGGAGCTGTTTTTT. Translated: CSARDFWTVNTGELFF.